This is a list of T cell receptor beta chains from one sample in a study of human T cells and chemical hapten exposure. TCRdb passed the RACE reads through MiXCR, listing each CDR3 protein once. The sample holds 90,000 or so distinct CDR3 sequences, 10% to 13% seen once. Sample: whole blood, taken in connection with sensitization to the hapten diphenylcyclopropenone (DPC). Receptors were obtained from a man aged 35-49 years with alopecia areata. Some clones in this sample may be carry-over from other donors' samples. CDR3s include the opening cysteine and the closing phenylalanine or tryptophan. D genes are given only for firm matches. Size tells how often a clone was seen (once, few, many) or the class of an expanded clone, and some rows leave it out.

.	TRBV6-5	many	TRBJ1-3	TGTGCCAGCAGTTACGGGGGTTCTGGAAACACCATATATTTT	CASSYGGSGNTIYF
TRBD1	TRBV5-8	few	TRBJ2-7	TGTGCCAGCAGCTTACAGGGGGCGCAGTACTTC	CASSLQGAQYF
.	TRBV7-8	few	TRBJ2-3	TGTGCCAGCAGCTTATTTATGGCGATGACAGATACGCAGTATTTT	CASSLFMAMTDTQYF
TRBD2	TRBV7-9	few	TRBJ2-3	TGTGCCAGCAGCCCCGGAACTAGCGGGGTCACAGATACGCAGTATTTT	CASSPGTSGVTDTQYF
TRBD2	TRBV20-1	few	TRBJ2-7	TGCAGTGCCCCCGGGGGACTAGGACTTTACGAGCAGTACTTC	CSAPGGLGLYEQYF
.	TRBV28	.	TRBJ2-7	TGTGCCAGCAGTTTACCCAGGGGTCTATACGAGCAGTACTTC	CASSLPRGLYEQYF
TRBD2	TRBV28	.	TRBJ2-6	TGTGCCAGCAGGGGCCAATGGGGAGGGGCTGGGGCCAACGTCCTGACTTTC	CASRGQWGGAGANVLTF
.	TRBV12-3/TRBV12-4	.	TRBJ2-2	TGTGCCAGCACCTTACTAGCCGGGGAGCTGTTTTTT	CASTLLAGELFF
TRBD2	TRBV5-8	many	TRBJ2-3	TGTGCCAGCAGGGGGAACGGACTAGCGGGGGATACGCAGTATTTT	CASRGNGLAGDTQYF
TRBD1	TRBV3-1	few	TRBJ1-1	TGTGCCAGCAGCCAACAGGGGGCTGAAGCTTTCTTT	CASSQQGAEAFF
.	TRBV12-3/TRBV12-4	few	TRBJ1-1	TGTGCCAGCAGTTTGACGGGGGTGAACACTGAAGCTTTCTTT	CASSLTGVNTEAFF
TRBD2	TRBV20-1	.	TRBJ2-1	TGCAGTGCTGAGACTAGCGTAAACAATGAGCAGTTCTTC	CSAETSVNNEQFF
.	TRBV18	.	TRBJ2-4	TGTGCCAGCTCCGTTGTTCCAGGCACTGGGGCCAAAAACATTCAGTACTTC	CASSVVPGTGAKNIQYF
.	TRBV4-2	.	TRBJ2-7	TGTGCCAGCAGCCCAACGACCTCGTTAACGCGTGGCAGGGAGATAGCCTACGAGCAGTACTTC	CASSPTTSLTRGREIAYEQYF
TRBD1	TRBV10-3	.	TRBJ2-6	TGTGCCATCAGGGGACAGGAGATGTACTCTGGGGCCAACGTCCTGACTTTC	CAIRGQEMYSGANVLTF
.	TRBV5-1	few	TRBJ2-7	TGCGCCAGCAGCTTGGAGGGCCAGACCTACGAGCAGTACTTC	CASSLEGQTYEQYF
.	TRBV18	few	TRBJ2-1	TGTGCCAGCCCACCCGCCAGGTTCTTC	CASPPARFF
.	TRBV4-3	many	TRBJ1-5	TGCGCCAGCAGCCAAGCGGACAGCCCTAATCAGCCCCAGCATTTT	CASSQADSPNQPQHF
.	TRBV20-1	few	TRBJ1-5	TGCAGTGCTTCACCTCTCACCTGGGGGTCTACCAATCAGCCCCAGCATTTT	CSASPLTWGSTNQPQHF
TRBD1	TRBV20-1	few	TRBJ1-2	TGCAGTGCTCAGACAGGGGTCTATGGCTACACCTTC	CSAQTGVYGYTF
TRBD1	TRBV4-2	many	TRBJ1-2	TGTGCCACATACCTCGGGACAGGGGGCATCGGCTACACCTTC	CATYLGTGGIGYTF
.	TRBV19	few	TRBJ2-3	TGTGCCAGTATCCCTCCGGATTATCAGGGCACAGATACGCAGTATTTT	CASIPPDYQGTDTQYF
TRBD2	TRBV29-1	few	TRBJ2-1	TGCAGCGTTGTACGGGAGGGCGGTGAGCAGTTCTTC	CSVVREGGEQFF
.	TRBV4-2	many	TRBJ2-1	TGTGCCAGCAGCCAAACCGTGGACGCCTACAATGAGCAGTTCTTC	CASSQTVDAYNEQFF
.	TRBV7-2	.	TRBJ2-3	TGTGCCAGCAGCCCCGACGCGGGTTCAGATACGCAGTATTTT	CASSPDAGSDTQYF
.	TRBV7-9	few	TRBJ2-2	TGTGCCAGCAGCTCGCCGTTCATAAATTTTGGGACCGGGGAGCTGTTTTTT	CASSSPFINFGTGELFF
.	TRBV12-5	.	TRBJ1-1	TGTGCTAGTGGTTTCAACACCGTAACTGAAGCTTTCTTT	CASGFNTVTEAFF
.	TRBV7-2	.	TRBJ2-2	TGTGCCAGCAGCTTTGGAGCTTGGAGAGGCACCGGGGAGCTGTTTTTT	CASSFGAWRGTGELFF
TRBD2	TRBV20-1	many	TRBJ2-1	TGCAGTGCTAGAGAGGTAGCGGGAGTTAATGAGCAGTTCTTC	CSAREVAGVNEQFF
TRBD2	TRBV29-1	few	TRBJ2-3	TGCAGCGTTGGAGCACTAGCGGGAGGAACAGATACGCAGTATTTT	CSVGALAGGTDTQYF
TRBD2	TRBV7-3	few	TRBJ2-3	TGTGCCAGCAGCTTTAGCGGGAACGCAGATACGCAGTATTTT	CASSFSGNADTQYF
.	TRBV7-2	.	TRBJ2-4	TGTGCCAGCAGCTTGCAGATTATGGCCAAAAACATTCAGTACTTC	CASSLQIMAKNIQYF
.	TRBV24-1	many	TRBJ2-6	TGTGCCACCAGTAGTGGGATTACGCATGCTGGGGCCAACGTCCTGACTTTC	CATSSGITHAGANVLTF
.	TRBV5-1	.	TRBJ2-7	TGCGCCAGCAGCTTGGATCCGGGGAGCTCCTACGAGCAGTACTTC	CASSLDPGSSYEQYF
TRBD2	TRBV20-1	many	TRBJ2-7	TGCAGTGGAGAAGCTAGCGGGAGGTACGAGCAGTACTTC	CSGEASGRYEQYF
TRBD2	TRBV6-6	few	TRBJ2-5	TGTGCCAGCAGTTACTTGGATAGCGGGAGGGCCGGGGAGACCCAGTACTTC	CASSYLDSGRAGETQYF
.	TRBV24-1	.	TRBJ2-5	TGTGCCACTCAGGGGCATAAAGAGACCCAGTACTTC	CATQGHKETQYF
TRBD2	TRBV28	.	TRBJ2-1	TGTGCCAGCAGTGCCCAAGGCGGGAGGGCGTATGAGCAGTTCTTC	CASSAQGGRAYEQFF
.	TRBV7-9	.	TRBJ2-2	TGTGCCAGCAGCGTGAGCCGGGACACCGGGGAGCTGTTTTTT	CASSVSRDTGELFF
TRBD1	TRBV7-9	.	TRBJ2-1	TGTGCCAGCAGCTCTCGGGACAGGGTCGACAATGAGCAGTTCTTC	CASSSRDRVDNEQFF
.	TRBV6-5	many	TRBJ1-1	TGTGCCAGCAGTTATTCCGACACTGAAGCTTTCTTT	CASSYSDTEAFF
.	TRBV28	.	TRBJ1-2	TGTGCCGTCAAACGGGGGGAGAACTATGGCTACACCTTC	CAVKRGENYGYTF
.	TRBV14	few	TRBJ2-1	TGTGCCAGCAGCCAAGATTGGGGGAGCTACAATGAGCAGTTCTTC	CASSQDWGSYNEQFF
.	TRBV7-8	many	TRBJ2-5	TGTGCCAGCAGCTCTCTCAGGACAGTTAAGCCGCTAATGGGAACCCAGTACTTC	CASSSLRTVKPLMGTQYF
TRBD1	TRBV27	many	TRBJ1-1	TGTGCCAGCAGTACGACAGGGGGCTGGCGGGCTTTCTTT	CASSTTGGWRAFF
.	TRBV7-2	many	TRBJ1-1	TGTGCCAGCAGCTTAGCACAGGGTAACACTGAAGCTTTCTTT	CASSLAQGNTEAFF
.	TRBV7-9	few	TRBJ1-3	TGTGCCAGCAGCCCGATCGACAGCTCTGGAAACACCATATATTTT	CASSPIDSSGNTIYF
.	TRBV10-3	few	TRBJ2-1	TGTGCCATCAGTGAACTAGCCAACAATGAGCAGTTCTTC	CAISELANNEQFF
TRBD1	TRBV5-1	many	TRBJ2-6	TGCGCCAGCAGCTGGGGACAGGGGTCGATTGGGGCCAACGTCCTGACTTTC	CASSWGQGSIGANVLTF
TRBD1	TRBV19	few	TRBJ1-1	TGTGCCAGTATCCCGACAGGGGATTTCACTGAAGCTTTCTTT	CASIPTGDFTEAFF
.	TRBV29-1	few	TRBJ2-3	TGCAGCGTTGAAGGACAGGCCCGAACAGATACGCAGTATTTT	CSVEGQARTDTQYF